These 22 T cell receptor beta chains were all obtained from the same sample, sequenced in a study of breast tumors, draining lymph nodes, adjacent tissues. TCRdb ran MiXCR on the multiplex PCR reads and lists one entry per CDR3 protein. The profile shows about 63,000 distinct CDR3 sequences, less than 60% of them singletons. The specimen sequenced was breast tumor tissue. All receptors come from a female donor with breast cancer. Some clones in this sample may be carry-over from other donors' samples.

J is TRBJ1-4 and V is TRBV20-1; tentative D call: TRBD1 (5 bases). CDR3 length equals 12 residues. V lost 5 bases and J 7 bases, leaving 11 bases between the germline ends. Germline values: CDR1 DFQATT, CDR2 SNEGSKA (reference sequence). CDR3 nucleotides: TGCAGTGCTTTCCGGGACGGTGAAAAACTGTTTTTT. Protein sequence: CSAFRDGEKLFF.

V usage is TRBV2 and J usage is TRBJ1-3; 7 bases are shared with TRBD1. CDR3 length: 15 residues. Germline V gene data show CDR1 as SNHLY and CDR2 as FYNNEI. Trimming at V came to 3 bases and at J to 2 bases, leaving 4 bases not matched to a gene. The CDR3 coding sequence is TGTGCCAGCAGTGATGACAGGGAAGCTGGAAACACCATATATTTT. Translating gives CASSDDREAGNTIYF.

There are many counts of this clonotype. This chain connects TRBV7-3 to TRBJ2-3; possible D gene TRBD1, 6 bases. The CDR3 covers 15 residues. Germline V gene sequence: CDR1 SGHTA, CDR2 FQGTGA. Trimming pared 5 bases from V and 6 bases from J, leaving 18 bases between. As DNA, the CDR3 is TGTGCCAGCAGCCCATACCGGGACAAAAGGGATACGCAGTATTTT. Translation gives CASSPYRDKRDTQYF.

DNA for the CDR3: TGTGCCAGCAGCTTCACCTCTAGCGTTGTTTACTACTTAGGGGAGGATGAGCAGTTCTTC. Translated: CASSFTSSVVYYLGEDEQFF. V gene TRBV7-3 combines with J gene TRBJ2-1, with TRBD2 as a possible D gene (6 bases). V was clipped by 3 bases and J by 8 bases, with 32 bases between them. Germline CDR1 and CDR2: SGHTA and FQGTGA. This CDR3 has 20 residues. Full variable domain (remainder filled in from reference TRBV7-3 and TRBJ2-1): GAGVSQTPSNKVTEKGKYVELRCDPISGHTALYWYRQSLGQGPEFLIYFQGTGAADDSGLPNDRFFAVRPEGSVSTLKIQRTERGDSAVYLCASSFTSSVVYYLGEDEQFFGPGTRLTVL.

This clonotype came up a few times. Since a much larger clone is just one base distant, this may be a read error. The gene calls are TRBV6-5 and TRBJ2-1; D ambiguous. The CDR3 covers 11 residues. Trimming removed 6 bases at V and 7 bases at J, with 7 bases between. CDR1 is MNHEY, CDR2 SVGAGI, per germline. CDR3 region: CASRPRNEQFF. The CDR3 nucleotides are TGTGCCAGCAGGCCCCGGAATGAGCAGTTCTTC.

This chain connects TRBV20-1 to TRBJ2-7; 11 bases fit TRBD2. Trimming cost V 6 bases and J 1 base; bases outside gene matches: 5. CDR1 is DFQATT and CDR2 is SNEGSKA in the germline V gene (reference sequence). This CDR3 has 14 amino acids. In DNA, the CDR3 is TGCAGTGCACCGGGACTAGCGGTGTCCTACGAGCAGTACTTC. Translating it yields CSAPGLAVSYEQYF.

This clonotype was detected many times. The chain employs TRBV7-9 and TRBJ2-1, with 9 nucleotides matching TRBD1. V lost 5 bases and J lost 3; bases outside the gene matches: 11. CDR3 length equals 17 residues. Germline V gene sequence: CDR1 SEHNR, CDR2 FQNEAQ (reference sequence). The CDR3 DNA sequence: TGTGCCAGCAGCCTCCACGGGGGGACAGGGATCTACAATGAGCAGTTCTTC. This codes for CASSLHGGTGIYNEQFF. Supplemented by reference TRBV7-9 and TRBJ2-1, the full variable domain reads DTGVSQNPRHKITKRGQNVTFRCDPISEHNRLYWYRQTLGQGPEFLTYFQNEAQLEKSRLLSDRFSAERPKGSFSTLEIQRTEQGDSAMYLCASSLHGGTGIYNEQFFGPGTRLTVL.

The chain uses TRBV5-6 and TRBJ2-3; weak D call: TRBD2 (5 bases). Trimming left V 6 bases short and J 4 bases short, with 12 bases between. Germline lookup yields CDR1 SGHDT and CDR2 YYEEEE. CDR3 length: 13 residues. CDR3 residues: CASILLGADTQYF. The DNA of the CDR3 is TGTGCCAGCATTCTACTCGGGGCAGATACGCAGTATTTT.

CDR3: CASSTNRDRVTDTQYF. The DNA for the CDR3 is TGTGCCAGCTCAACGAACCGGGACAGGGTCACAGATACGCAGTATTTT. This chain joins TRBV12-3 or TRBV12-4 and TRBJ2-3; 9 bases fit TRBD1. This CDR3 spans 16 amino acids. V trimming: 8 bases; J trimming: 2 bases; junction bases outside the gene matches: 11.

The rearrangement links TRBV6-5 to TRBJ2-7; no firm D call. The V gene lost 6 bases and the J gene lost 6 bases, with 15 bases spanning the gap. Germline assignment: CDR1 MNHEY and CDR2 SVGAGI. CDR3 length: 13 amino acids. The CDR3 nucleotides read TGTGCCAGCAGGCCCGGGCCCCTGGGCGAGCAGTACTTC. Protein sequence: CASRPGPLGEQYF.

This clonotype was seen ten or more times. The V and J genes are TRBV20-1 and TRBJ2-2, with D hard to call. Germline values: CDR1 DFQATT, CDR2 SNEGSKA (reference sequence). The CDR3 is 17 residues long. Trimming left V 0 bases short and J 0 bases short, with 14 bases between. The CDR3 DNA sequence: TGCAGTGCTAGAGATCTTTTAGTTGATCCGAACACCGGGGAGCTGTTTTTT. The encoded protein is CSARDLLVDPNTGELFF.

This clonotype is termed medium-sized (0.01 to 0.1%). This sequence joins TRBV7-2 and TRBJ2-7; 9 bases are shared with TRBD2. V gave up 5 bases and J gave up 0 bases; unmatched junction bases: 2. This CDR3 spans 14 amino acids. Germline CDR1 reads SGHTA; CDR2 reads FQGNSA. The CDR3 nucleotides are TGTGCCAGCAGCCCGACTAGCGGCTCCTACGAGCAGTACTTC. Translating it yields CASSPTSGSYEQYF.

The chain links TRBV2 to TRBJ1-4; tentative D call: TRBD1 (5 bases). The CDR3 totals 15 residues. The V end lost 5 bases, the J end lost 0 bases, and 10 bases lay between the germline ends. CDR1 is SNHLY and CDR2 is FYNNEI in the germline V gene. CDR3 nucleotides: TGTGCCAGCAGTAGGACACTTCCAACTAATGAAAAACTGTTTTTT. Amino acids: CASSRTLPTNEKLFF.

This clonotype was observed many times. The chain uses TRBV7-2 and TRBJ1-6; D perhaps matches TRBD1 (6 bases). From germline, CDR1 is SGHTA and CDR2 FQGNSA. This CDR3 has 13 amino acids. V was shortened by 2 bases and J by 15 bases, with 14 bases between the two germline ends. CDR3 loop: CASSLSRGGLLHF. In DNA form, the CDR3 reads TGTGCCAGCAGCTTAAGCAGGGGCGGACTCCTCCACTTT.

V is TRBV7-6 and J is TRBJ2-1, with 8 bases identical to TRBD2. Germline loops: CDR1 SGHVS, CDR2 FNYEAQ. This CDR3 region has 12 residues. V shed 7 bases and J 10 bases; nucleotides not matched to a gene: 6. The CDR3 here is CASTPGGGEQFF. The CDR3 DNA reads TGTGCCAGCACCCCCGGGGGGGGAGAGCAGTTCTTC.

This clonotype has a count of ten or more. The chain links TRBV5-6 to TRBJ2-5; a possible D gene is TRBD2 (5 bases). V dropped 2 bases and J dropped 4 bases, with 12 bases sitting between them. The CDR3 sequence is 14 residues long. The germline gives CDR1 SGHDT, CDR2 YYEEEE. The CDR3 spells CASSLRGLGETQYF. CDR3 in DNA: TGTGCCAGCAGCTTAAGAGGGTTGGGAGAGACCCAGTACTTC.

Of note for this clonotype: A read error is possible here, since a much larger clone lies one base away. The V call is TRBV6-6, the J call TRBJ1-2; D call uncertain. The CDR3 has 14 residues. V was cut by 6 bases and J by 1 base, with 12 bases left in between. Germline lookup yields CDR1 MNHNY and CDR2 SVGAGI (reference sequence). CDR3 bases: TGTGCCAGCAGGCGCAGAACCTTTAACTATGGCTACACCTTC. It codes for CASRRRTFNYGYTF.

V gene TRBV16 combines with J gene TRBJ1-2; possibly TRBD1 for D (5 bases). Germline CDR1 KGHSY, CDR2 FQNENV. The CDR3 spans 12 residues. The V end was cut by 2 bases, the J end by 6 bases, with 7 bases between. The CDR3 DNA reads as TGTGCCAGCAGCCAACAGGGAGATGGCTACACCTTC. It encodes CASSQQGDGYTF.

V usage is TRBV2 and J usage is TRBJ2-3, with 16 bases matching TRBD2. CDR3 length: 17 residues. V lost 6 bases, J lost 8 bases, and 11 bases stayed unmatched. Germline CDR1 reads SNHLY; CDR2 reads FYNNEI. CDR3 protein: CASRGGLAGGPGGTQYF. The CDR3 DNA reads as TGTGCCAGCAGGGGGGGACTAGCGGGGGGGCCGGGGGGTACGCAGTATTTT.

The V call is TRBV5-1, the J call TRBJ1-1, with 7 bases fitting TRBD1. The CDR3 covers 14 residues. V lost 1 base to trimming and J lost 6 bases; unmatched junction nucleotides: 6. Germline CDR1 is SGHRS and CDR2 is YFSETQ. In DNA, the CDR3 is TGCGCCAGCAGCTTGACAGGGGAGATTTCTGAAGCTTTCTTT. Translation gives CASSLTGEISEAFF.

The CDR3 bases are TGCAGCGTTCAACAGATCTATGGCTACACCTTC. Protein: CSVQQIYGYTF. The genes are TRBV29-1 and TRBJ1-2; the D is unclear. This CDR3 comprises 11 residues. The germline CDR1 and CDR2 sequences are SQVTM and ANQGSEA. Trimming removed 5 bases from V and 4 bases from J, with 8 bases in between.

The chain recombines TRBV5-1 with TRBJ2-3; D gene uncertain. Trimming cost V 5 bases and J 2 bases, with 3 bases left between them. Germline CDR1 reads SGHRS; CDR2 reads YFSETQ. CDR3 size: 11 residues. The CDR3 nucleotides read TGCGCCAGCAGACCCACAGATACGCAGTATTTT. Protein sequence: CASRPTDTQYF. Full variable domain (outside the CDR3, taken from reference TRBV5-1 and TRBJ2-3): KAGVTQTPRYLIKTRGQQVTLSCSPISGHRSVSWYQQTPGQGLQFLFEYFSETQRNKGNFPGRFSGRQFSNSRSEMNVSTLELGDSALYLCASRPTDTQYFGPGTRLTVL.